This TCR beta chain was sequenced during a study of cytomegalovirus exposure and HLA in healthy donors. Study-wide background: The 100 million to 120 million unique TCR beta sequences, from roughly 170 million T cells, were found by an earlier analysis.

PCR amplification relied on 60 Vbeta primers (plus 13 Jbeta primers). The authors' processing: Unique TCR beta chains numbered roughly 83 million in a later analysis, with some 9.9 million shared. The repertoire was sequenced with immunoSEQ multiplex PCR; TCRdb's copy has only in-frame clones and lacks some. Clone size and V and J calls were adopted from that table, with D and trimming inferred from the DNA. The sample contains some 140,000 clones, 70% to 80% of which appear only once. This clone was counted only a few times. Antigen: not known. V was pared by 9 bases and J by 4 bases, with 16 bases between. This CDR3 has 13 residues. Germline-derived CDR1 and CDR2 are MNHNS and SASEGT. Study observations and caveats: In a later analysis, TCR beta V- and J-gene trimming showed a link to a missense DCLRE1C variant. Through in vitro validation, three CMV-associated chains were shown to be specific for CMV antigens.

This clonotype originated in a man aged 30 to 39 in good health and CMV-seropositive. Sequencing used PBMCs. This chain connects TRBV6-1 to TRBJ2-7, with D perhaps TRBD2 (6 bases). The DNA of the CDR3 is TGTGCCAGTTCACGGAGGGAGGCTTACGAGCAGTACTTC. Its protein product is CASSRREAYEQYF.